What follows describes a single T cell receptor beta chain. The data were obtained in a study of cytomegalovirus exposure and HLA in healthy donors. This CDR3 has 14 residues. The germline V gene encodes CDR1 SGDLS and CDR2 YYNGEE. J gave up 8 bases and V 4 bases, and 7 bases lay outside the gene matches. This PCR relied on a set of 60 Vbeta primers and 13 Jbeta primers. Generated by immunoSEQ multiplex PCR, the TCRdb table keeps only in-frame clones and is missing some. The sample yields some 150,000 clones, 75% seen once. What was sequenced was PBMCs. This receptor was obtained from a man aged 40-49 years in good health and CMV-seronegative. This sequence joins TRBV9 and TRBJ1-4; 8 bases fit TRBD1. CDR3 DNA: TGTGCCAGCAGCCCCAGGGGGCGAGGCGAAAAACTGTTTTTT. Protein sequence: CASSPRGRGEKLFF.